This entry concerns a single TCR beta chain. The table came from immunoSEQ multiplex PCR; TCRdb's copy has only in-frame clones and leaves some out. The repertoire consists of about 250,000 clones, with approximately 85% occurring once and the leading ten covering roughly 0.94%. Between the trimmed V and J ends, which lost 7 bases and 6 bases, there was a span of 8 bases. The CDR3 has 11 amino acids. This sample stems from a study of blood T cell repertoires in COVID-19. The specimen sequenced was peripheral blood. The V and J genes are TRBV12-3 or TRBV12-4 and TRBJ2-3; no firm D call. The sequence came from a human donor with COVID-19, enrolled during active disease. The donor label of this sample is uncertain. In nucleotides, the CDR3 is TGTGCCAGCACCCGTCGGGATACGCAGTATTTT. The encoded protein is CASTRRDTQYF.